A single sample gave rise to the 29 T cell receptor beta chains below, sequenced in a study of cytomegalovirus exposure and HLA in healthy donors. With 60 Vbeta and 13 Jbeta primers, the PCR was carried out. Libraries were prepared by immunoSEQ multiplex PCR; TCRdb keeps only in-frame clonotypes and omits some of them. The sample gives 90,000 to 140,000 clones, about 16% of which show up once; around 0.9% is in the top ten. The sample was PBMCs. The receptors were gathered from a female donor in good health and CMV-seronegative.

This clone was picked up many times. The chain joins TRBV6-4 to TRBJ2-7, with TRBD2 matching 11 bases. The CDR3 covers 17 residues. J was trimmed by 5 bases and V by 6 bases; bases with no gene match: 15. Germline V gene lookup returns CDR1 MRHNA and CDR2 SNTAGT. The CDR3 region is CASSPVVAGGLRNEQYF. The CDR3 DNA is TGTGCCAGCAGCCCTGTAGTAGCGGGAGGGCTAAGGAACGAGCAGTACTTC.

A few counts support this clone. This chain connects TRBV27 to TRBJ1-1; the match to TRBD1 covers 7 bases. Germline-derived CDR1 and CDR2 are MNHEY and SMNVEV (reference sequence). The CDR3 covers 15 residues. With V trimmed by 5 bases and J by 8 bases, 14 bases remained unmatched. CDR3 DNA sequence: TGTGCCAGCAGTGCGCGACAGGGTCGCTTCACCGAAGCTTTCTTT. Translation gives CASSARQGRFTEAFF.

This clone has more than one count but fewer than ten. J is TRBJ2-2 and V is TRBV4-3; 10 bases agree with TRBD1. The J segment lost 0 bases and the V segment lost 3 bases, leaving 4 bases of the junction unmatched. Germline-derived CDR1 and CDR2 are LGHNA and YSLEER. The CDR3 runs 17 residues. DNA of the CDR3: TGCGCCAGCAGCCAGGGGACAGGGGTGGCGAACACCGGGGAGCTGTTTTTT. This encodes CASSQGTGVANTGELFF.

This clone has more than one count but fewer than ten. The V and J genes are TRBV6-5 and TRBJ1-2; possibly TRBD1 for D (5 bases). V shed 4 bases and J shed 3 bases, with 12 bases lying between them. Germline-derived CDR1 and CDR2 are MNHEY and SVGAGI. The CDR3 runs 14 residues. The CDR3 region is CASSFSGADYGYTF. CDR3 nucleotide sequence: TGTGCCAGCAGTTTTAGCGGGGCGGACTATGGCTACACCTTC.

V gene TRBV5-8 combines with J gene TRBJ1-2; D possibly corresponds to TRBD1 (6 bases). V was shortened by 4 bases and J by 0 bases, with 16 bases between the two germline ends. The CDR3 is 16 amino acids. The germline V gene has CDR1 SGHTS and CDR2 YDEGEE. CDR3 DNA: TGTGCCAGCAGCCGTATCGGGACATCTCCTAACTATGGCTACACCTTC. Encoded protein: CASSRIGTSPNYGYTF. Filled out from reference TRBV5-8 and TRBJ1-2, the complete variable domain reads EAGVTQSPTHLIKTRGQQATLRCSPISGHTSVYWYQQALGLGLQFLLWYDEGEERNRGNFPPRFSGRQFPNYSSELNVNALELEDSALYLCASSRIGTSPNYGYTFGSGTRLTVV.

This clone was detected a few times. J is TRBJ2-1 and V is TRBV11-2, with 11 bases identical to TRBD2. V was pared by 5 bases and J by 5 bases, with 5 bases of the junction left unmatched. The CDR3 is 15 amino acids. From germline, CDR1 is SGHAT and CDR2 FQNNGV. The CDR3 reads CASSQLAGAHNEQFF. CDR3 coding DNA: TGTGCCAGCAGCCAACTAGCGGGGGCACACAATGAGCAGTTCTTC.

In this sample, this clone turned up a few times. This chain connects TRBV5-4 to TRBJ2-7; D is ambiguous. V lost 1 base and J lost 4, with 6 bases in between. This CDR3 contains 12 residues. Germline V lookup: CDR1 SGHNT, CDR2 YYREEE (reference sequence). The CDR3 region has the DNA TGTGCCAGCAGCTTGCAGAATTACGAGCAGTACTTC. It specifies CASSLQNYEQYF.

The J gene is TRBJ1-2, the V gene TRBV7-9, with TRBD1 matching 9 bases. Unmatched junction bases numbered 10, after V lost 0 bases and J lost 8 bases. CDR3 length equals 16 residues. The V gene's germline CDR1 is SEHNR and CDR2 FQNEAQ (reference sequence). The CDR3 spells CASSLAQTGGVDGYTF. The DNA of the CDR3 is TGTGCCAGCAGCTTAGCCCAAACAGGGGGCGTGGACGGCTACACCTTC.

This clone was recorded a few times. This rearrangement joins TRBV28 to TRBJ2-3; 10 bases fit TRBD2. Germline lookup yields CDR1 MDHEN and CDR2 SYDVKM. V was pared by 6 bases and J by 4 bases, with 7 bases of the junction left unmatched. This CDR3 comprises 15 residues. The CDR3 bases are TGTGCCAGCAGCCCACTAGCGGGACTGGCAGATACGCAGTATTTT. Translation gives CASSPLAGLADTQYF.

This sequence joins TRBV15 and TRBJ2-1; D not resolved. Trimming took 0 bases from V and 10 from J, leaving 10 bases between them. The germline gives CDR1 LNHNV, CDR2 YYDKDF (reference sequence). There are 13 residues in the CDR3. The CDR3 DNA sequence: TGTGCCACCAGCAGAGAGGCAGGCTGGGAGCAGTTCTTC. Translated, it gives CATSREAGWEQFF.

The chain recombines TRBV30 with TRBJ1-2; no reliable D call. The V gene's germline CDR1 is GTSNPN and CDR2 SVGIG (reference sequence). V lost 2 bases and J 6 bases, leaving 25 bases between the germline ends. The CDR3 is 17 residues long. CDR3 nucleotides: TGTGCCTGGAGTTTGGGCCTGAACCGGGAAATAACGAATGGCTACACCTTC. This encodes CAWSLGLNREITNGYTF.

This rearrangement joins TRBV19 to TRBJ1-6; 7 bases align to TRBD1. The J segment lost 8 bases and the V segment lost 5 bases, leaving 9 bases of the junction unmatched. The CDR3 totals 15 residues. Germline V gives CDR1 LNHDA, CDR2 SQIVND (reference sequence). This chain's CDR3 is CASSSLTGRYSPLHF. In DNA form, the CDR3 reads TGTGCCAGTAGTTCTTTGACAGGGAGGTATTCACCCCTCCACTTT.

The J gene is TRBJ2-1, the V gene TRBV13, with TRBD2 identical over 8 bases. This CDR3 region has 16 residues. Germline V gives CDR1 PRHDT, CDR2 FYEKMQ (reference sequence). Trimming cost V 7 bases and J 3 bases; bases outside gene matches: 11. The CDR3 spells CASISASGGGYNEQFF. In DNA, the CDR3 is TGTGCCAGCATCTCCGCCTCCGGGGGGGGCTACAATGAGCAGTTCTTC.

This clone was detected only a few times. For the CDR3, the DNA is TGCGCCAGCAGCCAGGGACAGGGATCGAACACTGAAGCTTTCTTT. Protein product: CASSQGQGSNTEAFF. J is TRBJ1-1 and V is TRBV4-1; 9 bases line up with TRBD1. J lost 1 base, V lost 3 bases, and 3 bases had no gene match. CDR1 and CDR2 (germline): MGHRA, YSYEKL. The CDR3 runs to 15 residues.

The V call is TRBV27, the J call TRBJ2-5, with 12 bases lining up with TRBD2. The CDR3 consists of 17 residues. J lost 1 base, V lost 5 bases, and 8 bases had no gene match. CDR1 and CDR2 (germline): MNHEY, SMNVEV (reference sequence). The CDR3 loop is CASSKQRTSGTQETQYF. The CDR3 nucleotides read TGTGCCAGCAGTAAACAACGGACTAGCGGGACCCAAGAGACCCAGTACTTC.

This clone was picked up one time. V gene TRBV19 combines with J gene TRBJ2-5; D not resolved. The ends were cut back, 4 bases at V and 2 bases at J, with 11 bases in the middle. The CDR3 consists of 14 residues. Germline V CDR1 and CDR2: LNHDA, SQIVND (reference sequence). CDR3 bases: TGTGCCAGTAGTAGAGGAAGAATACAAGAGACCCAGTACTTC. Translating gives CASSRGRIQETQYF.

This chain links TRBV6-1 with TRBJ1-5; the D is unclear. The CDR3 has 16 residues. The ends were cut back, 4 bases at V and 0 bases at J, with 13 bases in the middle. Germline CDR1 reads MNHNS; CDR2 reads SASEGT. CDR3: CASSAIPTGSNQPQHF. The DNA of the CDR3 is TGTGCCAGCAGTGCAATCCCGACGGGTAGCAATCAGCCCCAGCATTTT.

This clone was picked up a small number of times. CDR3: CASSHVPVNEKLFF. The CDR3 DNA sequence: TGCGCCAGCAGCCATGTTCCCGTTAATGAAAAACTGTTTTTT. The chain recombines TRBV4-3 with TRBJ1-4; D is uncertain. Trimming removed 3 bases at V and 4 bases at J, with 9 bases between. Germline values: CDR1 LGHNA, CDR2 YSLEER. CDR3 length: 14 amino acids.

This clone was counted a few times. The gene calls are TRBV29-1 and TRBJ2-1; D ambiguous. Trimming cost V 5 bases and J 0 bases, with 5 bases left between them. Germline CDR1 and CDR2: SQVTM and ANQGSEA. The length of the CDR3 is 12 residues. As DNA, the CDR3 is TGCAGCGTTCTCGGCTCCTACAATGAGCAGTTCTTC. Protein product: CSVLGSYNEQFF.

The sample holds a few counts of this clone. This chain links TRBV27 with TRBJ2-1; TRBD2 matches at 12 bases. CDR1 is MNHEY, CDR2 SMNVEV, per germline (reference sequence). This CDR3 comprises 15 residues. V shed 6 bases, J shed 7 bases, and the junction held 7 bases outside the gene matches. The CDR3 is CASRSGLAGMNEQFF. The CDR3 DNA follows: TGTGCCAGCAGATCCGGACTAGCGGGGATGAATGAGCAGTTCTTC.

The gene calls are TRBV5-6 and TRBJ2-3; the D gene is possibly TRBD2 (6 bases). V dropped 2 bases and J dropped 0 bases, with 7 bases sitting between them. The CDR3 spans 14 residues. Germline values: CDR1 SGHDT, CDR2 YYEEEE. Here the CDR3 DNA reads TGTGCCAGCAGCTTTGGGGGGAGCACAGATACGCAGTATTTT. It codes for CASSFGGSTDTQYF.

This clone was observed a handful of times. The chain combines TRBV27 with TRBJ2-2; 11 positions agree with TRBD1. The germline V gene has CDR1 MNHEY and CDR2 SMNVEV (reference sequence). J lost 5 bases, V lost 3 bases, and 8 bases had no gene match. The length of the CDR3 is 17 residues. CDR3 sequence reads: CASSFSGTGGLTGELFF. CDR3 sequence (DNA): TGTGCCAGCAGTTTTTCCGGGACAGGGGGTTTGACCGGGGAGCTGTTTTTT.

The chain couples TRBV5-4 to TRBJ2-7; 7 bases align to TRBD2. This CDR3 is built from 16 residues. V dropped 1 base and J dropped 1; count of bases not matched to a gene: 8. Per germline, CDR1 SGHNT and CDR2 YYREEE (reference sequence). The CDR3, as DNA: TGTGCCAGCAGCTTGTGGGGTCCTAGCGGTTCCTACGAGCAGTACTTC. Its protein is CASSLWGPSGSYEQYF.

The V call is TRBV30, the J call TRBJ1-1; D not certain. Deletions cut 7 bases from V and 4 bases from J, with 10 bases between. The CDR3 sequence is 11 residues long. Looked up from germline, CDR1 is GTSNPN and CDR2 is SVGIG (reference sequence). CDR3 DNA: TGTGCCTTAAGCGGGCGCACTGAAGCTTTCTTT. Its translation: CALSGRTEAFF.

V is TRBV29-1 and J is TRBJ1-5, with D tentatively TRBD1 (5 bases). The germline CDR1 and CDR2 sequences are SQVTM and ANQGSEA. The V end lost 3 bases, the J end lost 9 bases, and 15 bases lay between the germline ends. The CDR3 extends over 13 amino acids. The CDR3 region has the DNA TGCAGCGTTGATGCAACAGGTTCAGGGCCCCAGCATTTT. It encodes CSVDATGSGPQHF.

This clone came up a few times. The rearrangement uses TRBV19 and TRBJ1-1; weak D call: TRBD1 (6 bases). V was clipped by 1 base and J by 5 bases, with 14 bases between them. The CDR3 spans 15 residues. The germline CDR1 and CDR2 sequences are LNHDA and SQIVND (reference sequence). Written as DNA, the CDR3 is TGTGCCAGTAGTATAGCACAGGGATGGGAGACTGAAGCTTTCTTT. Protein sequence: CASSIAQGWETEAFF.

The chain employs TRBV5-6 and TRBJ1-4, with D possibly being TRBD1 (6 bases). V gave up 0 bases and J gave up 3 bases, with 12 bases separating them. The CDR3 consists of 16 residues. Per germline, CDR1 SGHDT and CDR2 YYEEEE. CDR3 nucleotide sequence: TGTGCCAGCAGCTTGGATACAGGGTTCTCTAATGAAAAACTGTTTTTT. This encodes CASSLDTGFSNEKLFF. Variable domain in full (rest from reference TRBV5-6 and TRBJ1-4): DAGVTQSPTHLIKTRGQQVTLRCSPKSGHDTVSWYQQALGQGPQFIFQYYEEEERQRGNFPDRFSGHQFPNYSSELNVNALLLGDSALYLCASSLDTGFSNEKLFFGSGTQLSVL.

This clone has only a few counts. The CDR3 spells CSGHGGGAGAQYF. CDR3 bases: TGCAGCGGCCACGGGGGTGGAGCGGGAGCCCAGTACTTC. The V and J genes are TRBV29-1 and TRBJ2-5; 8 bases align to TRBD2. This CDR3 has 13 amino acids. The J segment lost 9 bases and the V segment lost 7 bases, leaving 13 bases of the junction unmatched. CDR1 is SQVTM and CDR2 is ANQGSEA in the germline V gene.

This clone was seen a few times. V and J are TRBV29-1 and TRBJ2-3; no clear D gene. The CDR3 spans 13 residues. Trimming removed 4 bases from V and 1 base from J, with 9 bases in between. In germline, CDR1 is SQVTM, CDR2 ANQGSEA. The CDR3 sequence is CSVAILGTDTQYF. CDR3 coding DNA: TGCAGCGTTGCCATATTAGGCACAGATACGCAGTATTTT.